This T cell receptor beta chain stems from a study of blood T cell repertoires in COVID-19 (dated by TCRdb to about 2020). For the wider study: Samples covering the acute and convalescent phases of COVID-19 were provided by collaborators in the United States, Italy and Spain. The material from the prospective study consisted of cDNA or gDNA derived from T cells, B-cell-depleted T cells, or PBMCs. Deeply sampled blood TCRbeta repertoires from subjects exposed to, actively infected with, or recovered from COVID-19 were included in the dataset. The repertoires were made available in a free public database intended to serve as a resource for research on the immune response to SARS-CoV-2. Samples came from the ongoing ImmuneRACE study (first 160 participants) plus 1,254 subjects from 6 global collaborators. Nearly every sample came with metadata listing a de-identified subject ID, COVID-19 status, age in years and sex. Where available, HLA class I and class II types were obtained from metadata supplied by the sample provider rather than from assay-based typing. Results the study describes overall, beyond this receptor: How much clinical and demographic metadata was included differed by source and by participant, and the metadata was provided uncurated.

This clone was observed a single time. The target of this receptor is not known. It has no much larger one-base neighbor in the sample; base qualities were not kept. TCRbeta CDR3 regions were amplified from genomic DNA using the immunoSEQ Assay, a bias-controlled multiplex PCR. Per the source publication's procedure: The number of nucleated cells in each sample was estimated from the amplification of reference gene primers within the assay. To quantify the absolute abundance of each unique TCRbeta CDR3 rearrangement, sequence reads were collapsed and filtered. For each sample, productive Simpson clonality was calculated as the square root of Simpson's diversity index over productive rearrangements. TCRdb took this table from immuneACCESS and kept in-frame rearrangements with V and J called. Such tables lack part of the clones; where checked against another copy, unresolved V genes explain under half of the gap, and the rest is unexplained. V and J calls and clone size come straight from that table; D and trimming were deduced from the DNA. This sample gives 80,000 or so clones in total; about 80% of them show up just once. Around 4.7% of the sample is taken by the ten largest.

Reading from cysteine to phenylalanine, the CDR3 counts 16 amino acids. The kept DNA is CDR3 alone, 48 bases in frame from the first base. Trimming removed 5 bases from V and 0 bases from J, leaving 12 bases between the germline ends. CDR1 and CDR2 (SGHRS, YFSETQ) derive from the germline V gene. Whole blood was collected in K2EDTA tubes by collaborating institutions according to the institutions' own protocols. Collaborator samples were shipped for TCRbeta analysis as frozen whole blood, isolated PBMCs, or DNA extracted from either sample type. The chain uses TRBV5-1 and TRBJ2-6, and TRBD2 may be the D gene, going by 5 matching bases. Sequenced material: peripheral blood. The TCR originated in a woman in her 70s with acute or convalescent COVID-19. CDR3 loop: CASSSRDSSGANVLTF. The DNA reads TGCGCCAGCAGTTCCCGGGATTCCTCTGGGGCCAACGTCCTGACTTTC. The full variable domain, completed from the reference TRBV5-1 and TRBJ2-6 proteins outside the CDR3, reads KAGVTQTPRYLIKTRGQQVTLSCSPISGHRSVSWYQQTPGQGLQFLFEYFSETQRNKGNFPGRFSGRQFSNSRSEMNVSTLELGDSALYLCASSSRDSSGANVLTFGAGSRLTVL.